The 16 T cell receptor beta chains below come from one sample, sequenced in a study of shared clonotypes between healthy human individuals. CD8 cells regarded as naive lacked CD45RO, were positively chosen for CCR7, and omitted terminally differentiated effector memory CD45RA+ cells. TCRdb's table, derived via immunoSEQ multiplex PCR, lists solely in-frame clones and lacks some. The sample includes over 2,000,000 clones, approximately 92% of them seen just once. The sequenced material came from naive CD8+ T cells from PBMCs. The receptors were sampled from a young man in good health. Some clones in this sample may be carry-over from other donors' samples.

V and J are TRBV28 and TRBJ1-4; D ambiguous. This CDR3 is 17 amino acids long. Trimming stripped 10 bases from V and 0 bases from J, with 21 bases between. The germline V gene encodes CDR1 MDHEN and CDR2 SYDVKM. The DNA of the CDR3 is TGTGCCACCACCGGAGGGCAGATCCCTGCAACTAATGAAAAACTGTTTTTT. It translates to CATTGGQIPATNEKLFF.

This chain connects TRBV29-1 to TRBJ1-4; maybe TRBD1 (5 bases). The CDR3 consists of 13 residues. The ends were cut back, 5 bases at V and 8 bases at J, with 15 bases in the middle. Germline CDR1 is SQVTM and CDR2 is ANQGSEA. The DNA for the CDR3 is TGCAGCGTTACAAATAGGGGTGGCGAAAAACTGTTTTTT. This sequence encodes CSVTNRGGEKLFF.

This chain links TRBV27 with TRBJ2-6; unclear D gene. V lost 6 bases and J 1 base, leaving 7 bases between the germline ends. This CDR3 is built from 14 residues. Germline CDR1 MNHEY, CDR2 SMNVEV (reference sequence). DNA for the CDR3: TGTGCCAGCAGACTGGTATCTGGGGCCAACGTCCTGACTTTC. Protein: CASRLVSGANVLTF.

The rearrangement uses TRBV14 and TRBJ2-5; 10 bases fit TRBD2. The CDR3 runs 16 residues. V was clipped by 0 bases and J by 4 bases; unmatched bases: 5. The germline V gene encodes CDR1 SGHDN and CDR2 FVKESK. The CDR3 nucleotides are TGTGCCAGCAGCCAAGAACCCAAGCGGGAGGGAGAGACCCAGTACTTC. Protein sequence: CASSQEPKREGETQYF.

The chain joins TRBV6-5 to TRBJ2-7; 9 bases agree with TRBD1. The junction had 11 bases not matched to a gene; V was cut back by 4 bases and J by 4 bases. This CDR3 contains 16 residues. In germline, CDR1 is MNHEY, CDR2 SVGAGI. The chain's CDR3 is CASSSWRGDRGYEQYF. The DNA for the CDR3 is TGTGCCAGCAGTTCCTGGAGGGGCGACAGGGGGTACGAGCAGTACTTC.

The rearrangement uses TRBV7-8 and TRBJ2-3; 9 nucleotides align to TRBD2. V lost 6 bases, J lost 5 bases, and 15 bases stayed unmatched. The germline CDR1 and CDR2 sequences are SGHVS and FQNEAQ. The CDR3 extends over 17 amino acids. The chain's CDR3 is CASSHTGLASFGDTQYF. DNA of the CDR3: TGTGCCAGCAGTCACACGGGACTAGCCAGTTTTGGAGATACGCAGTATTTT.

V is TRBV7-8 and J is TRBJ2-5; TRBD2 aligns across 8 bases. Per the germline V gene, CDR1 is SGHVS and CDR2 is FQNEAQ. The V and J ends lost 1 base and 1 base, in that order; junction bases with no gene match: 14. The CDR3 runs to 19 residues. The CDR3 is CASSLVRWGSGDLQETQYF. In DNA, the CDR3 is TGTGCCAGCAGCTTAGTTCGCTGGGGTAGCGGGGACCTCCAAGAGACCCAGTACTTC. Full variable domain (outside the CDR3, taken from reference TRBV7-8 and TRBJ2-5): GAGVSQSPRYKVAKRGQDVALRCDPISGHVSLFWYQQALGQGPEFLTYFQNEAQLDKSGLPSDRFFAERPEGSVSTLKIQRTQQEDSAVYLCASSLVRWGSGDLQETQYFGPGTRLLVL.

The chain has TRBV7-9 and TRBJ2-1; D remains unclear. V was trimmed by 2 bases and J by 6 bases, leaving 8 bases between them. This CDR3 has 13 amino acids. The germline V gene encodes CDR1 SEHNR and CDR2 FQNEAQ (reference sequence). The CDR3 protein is CASSLPTTNEQFF. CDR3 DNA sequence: TGTGCCAGCAGCTTACCTACGACCAATGAGCAGTTCTTC.

The chain's CDR3 is CASSPGHISYEQYF. The CDR3 DNA sequence: TGTGCCAGCAGCCCAGGACATATCTCCTACGAGCAGTACTTC. The chain combines TRBV13 with TRBJ2-7, with D maybe TRBD1 (5 bases). The CDR3 consists of 14 residues. Germline V gene lookup returns CDR1 PRHDT and CDR2 FYEKMQ (reference sequence). The germline V and J ends were trimmed by 5 bases and 0 bases, with 11 bases remaining between them. The full variable domain, completed using reference TRBV13 and TRBJ2-7, is AAGVIQSPRHLIKEKRETATLKCYPIPRHDTVYWYQQGPGQDPQFLISFYEKMQSDKGSIPDRFSAQQFSDYHSELNMSSLELGDSALYFCASSPGHISYEQYFGPGTRLTVT.

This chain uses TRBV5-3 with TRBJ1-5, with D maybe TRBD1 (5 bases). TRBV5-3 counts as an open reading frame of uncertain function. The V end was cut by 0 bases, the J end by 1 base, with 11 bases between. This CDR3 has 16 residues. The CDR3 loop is CARSLGGRESNQPQHF. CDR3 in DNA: TGTGCCAGAAGCTTGGGGGGCCGGGAGAGCAATCAGCCCCAGCATTTT.

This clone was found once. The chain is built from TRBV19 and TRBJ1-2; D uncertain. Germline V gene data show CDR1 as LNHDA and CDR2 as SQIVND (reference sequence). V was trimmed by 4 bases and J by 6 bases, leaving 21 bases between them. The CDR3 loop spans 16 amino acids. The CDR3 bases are TGTGCCAGTAGTACCTTCGGACCGGGTGAGGACGATGGCTACACCTTC. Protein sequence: CASSTFGPGEDDGYTF.

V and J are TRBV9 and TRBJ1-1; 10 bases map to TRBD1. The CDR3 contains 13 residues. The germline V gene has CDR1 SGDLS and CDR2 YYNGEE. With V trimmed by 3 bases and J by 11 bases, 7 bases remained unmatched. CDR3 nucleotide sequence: TGTGCCAGCAGCGCCGGGACAGGGGATTATGCTTTCTTT. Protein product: CASSAGTGDYAFF.

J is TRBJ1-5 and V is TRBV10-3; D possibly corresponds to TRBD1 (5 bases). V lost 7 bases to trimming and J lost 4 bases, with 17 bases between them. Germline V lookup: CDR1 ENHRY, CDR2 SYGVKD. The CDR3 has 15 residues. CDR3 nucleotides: TGTGCCATCAACGACGACCGGGGCCGGAATCAGCCCCAGCATTTT. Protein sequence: CAINDDRGRNQPQHF.

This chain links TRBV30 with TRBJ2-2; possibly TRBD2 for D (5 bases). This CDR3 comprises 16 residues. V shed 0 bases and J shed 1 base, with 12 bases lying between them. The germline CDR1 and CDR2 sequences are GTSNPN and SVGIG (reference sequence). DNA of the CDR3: TGTGCCTGGAGTGTGCCCGGGGAATGGAACACCGGGGAGCTGTTTTTT. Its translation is CAWSVPGEWNTGELFF.

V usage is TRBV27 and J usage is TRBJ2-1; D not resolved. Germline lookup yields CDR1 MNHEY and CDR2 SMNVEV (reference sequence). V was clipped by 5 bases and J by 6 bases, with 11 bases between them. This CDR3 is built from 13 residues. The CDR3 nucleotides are TGTGCCAGCAGTATGATTGAAGCCAATGAGCAGTTCTTC. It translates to CASSMIEANEQFF.

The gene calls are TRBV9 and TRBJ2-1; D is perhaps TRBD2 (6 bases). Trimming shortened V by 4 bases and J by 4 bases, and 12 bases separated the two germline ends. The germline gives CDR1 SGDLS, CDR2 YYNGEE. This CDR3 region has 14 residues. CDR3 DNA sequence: TGTGCCAGCAGCCTTGGGACTTTGTACAATGAGCAGTTCTTC. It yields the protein CASSLGTLYNEQFF.